This TCR beta chain was found in a study of response to subunit inactivated influenza vaccine. Study-level findings and limits: With each seasonal influenza vaccination, the authors suggested, few new T cells are recruited.

TCRdb ran MiXCR on the RT-PCR reads and lists one entry per CDR3 protein. The sample consists of over 150,000 distinct CDR3 sequences, about a tenth of them appearing once. CDR1 is SGHTA and CDR2 is FQGNSA in the germline V gene. The CDR3 is made up of 14 amino acids. V shed 7 bases, J shed 5 bases, and the junction held 8 bases outside the gene matches. This clonotype was seen repeatedly, ten times or more. The antigen is not known. The chain combines TRBV7-2 with TRBJ2-1; 7 positions agree with TRBD2. The clonotype originates from a man between 50 and 59 years old who received an inactivated influenza vaccine. The sequences come from non-naive T cells sorted from PBMCs, collected about 40 days after vaccination. The CDR3 region is CASTSRTRHNEQFF. The CDR3 DNA sequence: TGTGCCAGCACCTCGAGGACTAGACACAATGAGCAGTTCTTC.